This is a list of T cell receptor beta chains from one sample in a study of shared clonotypes between healthy human individuals. The data were produced by immunoSEQ multiplex PCR, yet TCRdb's version contains in-frame clones alone and is incomplete. The table shows 850,000 to 1,100,000 clones, with about 80% occurring only once. Sample: memory CD4+ T cells from PBMCs. These receptors all come from a man between 18 and 29 years old in good health. Some clones in this sample may be carry-over from other donors' samples. Both conserved end residues are part of each CDR3. A D gene is named only where the DNA matches it firmly.

CDR3aa	d_gene	v_gene	j_gene
CASAAGPDTEAFF	-	TRBV7-9	TRBJ1-1
CASSLNKGEQYF	-	TRBV11-3	TRBJ2-7
CASSIVSDGELFF	-	TRBV6-4	TRBJ2-2
CASSPRRGNEKLFF	-	TRBV27	TRBJ1-4
CASINPGLYEQYF	-	TRBV28	-
CASSLGSGDRTGELFF	-	TRBV7-9	TRBJ2-2
CASSPTSRDGYTF	-	TRBV11-2	TRBJ1-2
CASSLFPSGRAGETQYF	TRBD2	TRBV7-8	TRBJ2-5
CASSPGGRPDTQYF	TRBD2	TRBV5-4	TRBJ2-3
CASSQEGSGNTIYF	-	TRBV4-1	TRBJ1-3
CASSLDGQGWEQYF	TRBD1	TRBV5-6	TRBJ2-7
CASSFSFSSYEQYF	-	TRBV11-2	TRBJ2-7
CASSPGQGASYTEAFF	TRBD1	TRBV4-1	TRBJ1-1
CATSREPGPYEQYF	-	TRBV15	TRBJ2-7
CASSSSLAVGEQFF	TRBD2	TRBV7-2	TRBJ2-1
CASNNRGFNEKLFF	TRBD1	TRBV7-6	TRBJ1-4
CASSPTDRGGEQFF	TRBD1	TRBV28	TRBJ2-1
CASSSRERVEQYF	-	TRBV6-1	TRBJ2-7
CASSLPHHTGELFF	-	TRBV28	TRBJ2-2
CASSLAINYGYTF	-	TRBV7-2	TRBJ1-2
CASSLEQGSDTQYF	TRBD1	TRBV7-2	TRBJ2-3
CSVKQPGLAGNNEQFF	TRBD2	TRBV29-1	TRBJ2-1
CASSPQRGRGMNTEAFF	-	TRBV5-1	TRBJ1-1
CASSLAGVNEQFF	-	TRBV7-2	TRBJ2-1
CASSVTGAENEQFF	-	TRBV9	TRBJ2-1
CASSSTGTSPGANVLTF	-	TRBV27	TRBJ2-6
CASTRGFAGLALSFF	-	TRBV21-1	TRBJ2-1
CSVDNDEQFF	-	TRBV29-1	TRBJ2-1
CASSFGFRGTGELFF	-	TRBV11-2	TRBJ2-2
CASSKEEGRENTGELFF	-	TRBV21-1	TRBJ2-2
CASSVGTSGSQDTQYF	TRBD2	TRBV9	TRBJ2-3
CASSPPGLSGNYNEQFF	TRBD2	TRBV18	TRBJ2-1
CASSYGQGPLYGYTF	TRBD1	TRBV6-5	TRBJ1-2
CASAPGTISNEQFF	TRBD2	TRBV12-5	TRBJ2-1
CASSSYGTGGLNEQFF	TRBD1	TRBV27	TRBJ2-1
CASSYSFAGQATQYF	-	TRBV6-5	TRBJ2-3
CASSVAVGQETQYF	-	TRBV9	TRBJ2-5
CASSPQTGYEQYF	-	TRBV7-2	TRBJ2-7
CASSRRGSGIGNTDTQYF	TRBD2	TRBV4-2	TRBJ2-3
CASSNGKGASMAEAFF	TRBD1	TRBV6-6	TRBJ1-1
CASSSGPGRTEAFF	-	TRBV7-3	TRBJ1-1
CASSPGAGGSTDTQYF	TRBD1	TRBV5-6	TRBJ2-3
CASSPRDSTFYGYTF	TRBD1	TRBV19	TRBJ1-2
CASSPGTASYEQYF	-	TRBV18	TRBJ2-7
CATSREVRNEQFF	-	TRBV15	TRBJ2-1
CASSWESGETQYF	-	TRBV5-1	TRBJ2-5
CASSSRTGGGDETQYF	TRBD1	TRBV7-9	TRBJ2-5
CASSLGAGRGDLYEQYF	TRBD2	TRBV5-1	TRBJ2-7
CASSDSLYGYTF	-	TRBV7-8	TRBJ1-2
CASSLKRTSGKNIQYF	TRBD2	TRBV13	TRBJ2-4
CASSLGWQGATGELFF	TRBD1	TRBV5-1	TRBJ2-2
CASSRTGMRETQYF	TRBD1	TRBV5-5	TRBJ2-5
CASSERDRPYF	-	TRBV6-1	TRBJ2-7
CASKSAGANVLTF	-	TRBV7-3	TRBJ2-6
CASSLQGPGVSTDTQYF	-	TRBV4-3	TRBJ2-3
CASSLRTGPSYNEQFF	TRBD1	TRBV7-3	TRBJ2-1
CASGQGGSYEQYF	-	TRBV5-1	TRBJ2-7
CASSLGQQYSNQPQHF	-	TRBV7-9	TRBJ1-5
CATSRGGGVIRQPQHF	-	TRBV15	TRBJ1-5
CASSPTSGAPYEQYF	TRBD2	TRBV28	TRBJ2-7